This TCR beta chain was profiled in a study of PD-1 blockade in classical Hodgkin lymphoma. Profiled with immunoSEQ multiplex PCR; TCRdb holds only in-frame clones, not every one. The sample has under 20,000 clones, roughly 82% seen once. Germline lookup yields CDR1 SGHTA and CDR2 FQGNSA. This CDR3 comprises 15 residues. The J segment lost 4 bases and the V segment lost 6 bases, leaving 6 bases of the junction unmatched. Following autologous stem cell transplantation, relapse occurred in every patient, and exposure to brentuximab vedotin varied. This chain links TRBV7-2 with TRBJ2-1; TRBD1 aligns across 10 bases. Sequenced material: peripheral blood mononuclear cells (PBMCs), taken before the second cycle of nivolumab. The clonotype was recovered from a human donor with classical Hodgkin lymphoma. Here the CDR3 reads CASRRTGGRYNEQFF. The CDR3 DNA follows: TGTGCCAGCAGGAGGACAGGGGGTCGGTACAATGAGCAGTTCTTC.